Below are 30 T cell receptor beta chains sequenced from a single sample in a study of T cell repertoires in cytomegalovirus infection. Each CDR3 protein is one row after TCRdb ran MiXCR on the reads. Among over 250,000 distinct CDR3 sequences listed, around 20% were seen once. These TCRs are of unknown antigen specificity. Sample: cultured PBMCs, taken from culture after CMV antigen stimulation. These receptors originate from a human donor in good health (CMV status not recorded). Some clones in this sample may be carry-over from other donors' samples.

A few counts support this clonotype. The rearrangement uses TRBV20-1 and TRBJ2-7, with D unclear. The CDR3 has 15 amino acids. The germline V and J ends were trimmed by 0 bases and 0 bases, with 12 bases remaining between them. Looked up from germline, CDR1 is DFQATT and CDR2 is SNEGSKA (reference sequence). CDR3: CSARDLGSSSYEQYF. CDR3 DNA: TGCAGTGCTAGAGATTTAGGGTCCTCCTCCTACGAGCAGTACTTC.

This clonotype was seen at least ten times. The CDR3 is CASSQDGVIGSAPDTQYF. CDR3 sequence (DNA): TGTGCCAGCAGCCAAGATGGGGTAATCGGGAGCGCCCCAGATACGCAGTATTTT. The rearrangement links TRBV3-1 to TRBJ2-3; weak D call: TRBD2 (6 bases). CDR1 is LGHDT and CDR2 is YNNKEL in the germline V gene (reference sequence). V lost 0 bases and J lost 4, with 20 bases in between. The CDR3 runs 18 residues.

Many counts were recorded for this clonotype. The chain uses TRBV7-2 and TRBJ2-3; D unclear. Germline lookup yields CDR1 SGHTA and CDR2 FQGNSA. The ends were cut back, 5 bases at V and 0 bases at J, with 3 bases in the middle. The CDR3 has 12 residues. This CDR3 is CASSVSTDTQYF. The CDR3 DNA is TGTGCCAGCAGCGTTAGCACAGATACGCAGTATTTT.

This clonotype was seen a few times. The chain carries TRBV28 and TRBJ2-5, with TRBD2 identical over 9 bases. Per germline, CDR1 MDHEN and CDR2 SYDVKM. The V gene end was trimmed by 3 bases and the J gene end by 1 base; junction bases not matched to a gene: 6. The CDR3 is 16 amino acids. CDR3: CASSFPLAGTQETQYF. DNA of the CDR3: TGTGCCAGCAGTTTCCCTCTAGCGGGGACCCAAGAGACCCAGTACTTC.

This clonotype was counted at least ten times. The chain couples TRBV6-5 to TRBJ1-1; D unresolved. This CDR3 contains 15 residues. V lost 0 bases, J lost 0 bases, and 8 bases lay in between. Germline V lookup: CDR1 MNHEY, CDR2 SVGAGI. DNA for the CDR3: TGTGCCAGCAGTTACTCGCGGAGCATGAACACTGAAGCTTTCTTT. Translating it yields CASSYSRSMNTEAFF.

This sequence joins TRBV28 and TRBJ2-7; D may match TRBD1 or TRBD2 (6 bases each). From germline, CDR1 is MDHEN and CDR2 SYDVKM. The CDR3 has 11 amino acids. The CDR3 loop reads CVVGGWYEQYF. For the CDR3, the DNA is TGTGTCGTGGGGGGCTGGTACGAGCAGTACTTC. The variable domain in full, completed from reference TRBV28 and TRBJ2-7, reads DVKVTQSSRYLVKRTGEKVFLECVQDMDHENMFWYRQDPGLGLRLIYFSYDVKMKEKGDIPEGYSVSREKKERFSLILESASTNQTSMYLCVVGGWYEQYFGPGTRLTVT.

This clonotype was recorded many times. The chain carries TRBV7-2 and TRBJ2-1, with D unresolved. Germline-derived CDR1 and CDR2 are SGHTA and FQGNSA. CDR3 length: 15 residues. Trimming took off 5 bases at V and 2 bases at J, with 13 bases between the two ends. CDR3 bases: TGTGCCAGCAGCCCCACAATCGCGACCTACAATGAGCAGTTCTTC. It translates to CASSPTIATYNEQFF.

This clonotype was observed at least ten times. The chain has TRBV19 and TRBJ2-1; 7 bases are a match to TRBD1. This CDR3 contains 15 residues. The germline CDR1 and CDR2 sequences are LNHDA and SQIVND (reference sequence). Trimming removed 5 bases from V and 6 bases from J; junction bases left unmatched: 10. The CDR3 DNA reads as TGTGCCAGTAGTTGGACAGGCCTCTTTCGCAATGAGCAGTTCTTC. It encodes CASSWTGLFRNEQFF.

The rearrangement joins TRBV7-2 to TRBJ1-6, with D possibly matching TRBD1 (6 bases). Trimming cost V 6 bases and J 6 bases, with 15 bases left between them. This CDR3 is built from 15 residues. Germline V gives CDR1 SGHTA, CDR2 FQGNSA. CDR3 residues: CASRGGGHFNSPLHF. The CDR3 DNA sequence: TGTGCCAGCAGGGGCGGGGGACACTTTAATTCACCCCTCCACTTT.

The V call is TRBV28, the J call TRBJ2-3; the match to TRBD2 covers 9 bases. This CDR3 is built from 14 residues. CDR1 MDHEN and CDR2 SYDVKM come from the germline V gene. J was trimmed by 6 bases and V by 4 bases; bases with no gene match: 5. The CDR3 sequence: CASSSAGGGDTQYF. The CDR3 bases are TGTGCCAGCAGTTCCGCGGGAGGGGGGGATACGCAGTATTTT.

In DNA form, the CDR3 reads TGTGCCAGCAGCTCTCCTACATGGGGACAGGGGGAGTTCTTC. Protein sequence: CASSSPTWGQGEFF. V is TRBV5-5 and J is TRBJ2-1, with 11 bases identical to TRBD1. The CDR3 has 14 residues. The V segment lost 3 bases and the J segment 14 bases; nucleotides outside the gene matches: 10. CDR1 and CDR2 (germline): SGHKS, YYEKEE (reference sequence).

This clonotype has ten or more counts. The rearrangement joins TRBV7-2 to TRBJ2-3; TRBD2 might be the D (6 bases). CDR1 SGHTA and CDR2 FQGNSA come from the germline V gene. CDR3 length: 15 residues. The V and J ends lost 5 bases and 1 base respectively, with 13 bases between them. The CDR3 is CASSLAGPGTDTQYF. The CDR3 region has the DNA TGTGCCAGCAGCCTCGCGGGGCCGGGCACAGATACGCAGTATTTT.

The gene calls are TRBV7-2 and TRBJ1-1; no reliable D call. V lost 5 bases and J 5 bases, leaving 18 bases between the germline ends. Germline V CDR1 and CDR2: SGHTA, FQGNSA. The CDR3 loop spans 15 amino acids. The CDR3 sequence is CASSPYSGGSTEAFF. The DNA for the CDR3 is TGTGCCAGCAGCCCATATTCCGGCGGGAGTACTGAAGCTTTCTTT.

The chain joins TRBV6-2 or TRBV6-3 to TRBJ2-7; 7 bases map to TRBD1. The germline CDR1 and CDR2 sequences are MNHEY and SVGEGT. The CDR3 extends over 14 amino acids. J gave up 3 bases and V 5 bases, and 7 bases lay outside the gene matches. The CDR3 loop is CASSRPGQLYEQYF. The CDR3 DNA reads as TGTGCCAGCAGTCGCCCGGGACAGCTCTACGAGCAGTACTTC.

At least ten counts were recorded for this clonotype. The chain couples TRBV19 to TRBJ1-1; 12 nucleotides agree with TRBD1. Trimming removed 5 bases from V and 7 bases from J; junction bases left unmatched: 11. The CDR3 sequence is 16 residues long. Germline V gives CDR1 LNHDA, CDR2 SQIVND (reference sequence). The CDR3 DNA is TGTGCCAGTAGTCCGATGCCGGGACAGGGGGCAGTTGAAGCTTTCTTT. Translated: CASSPMPGQGAVEAFF.

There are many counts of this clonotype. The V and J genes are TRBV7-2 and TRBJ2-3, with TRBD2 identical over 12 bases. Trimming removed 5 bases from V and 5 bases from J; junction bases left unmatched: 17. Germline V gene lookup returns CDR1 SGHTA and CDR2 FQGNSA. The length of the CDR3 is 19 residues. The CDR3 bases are TGTGCCAGCAGCCCCCGACTAGCGGGAGTGGTAGGATCGAGAGATACGCAGTATTTT. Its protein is CASSPRLAGVVGSRDTQYF.

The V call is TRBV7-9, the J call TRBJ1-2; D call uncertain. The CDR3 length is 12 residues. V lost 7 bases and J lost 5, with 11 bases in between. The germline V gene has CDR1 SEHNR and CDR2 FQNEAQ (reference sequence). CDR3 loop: CASNIGRYGYTF. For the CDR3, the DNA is TGTGCCAGCAACATTGGCAGGTATGGCTACACCTTC.

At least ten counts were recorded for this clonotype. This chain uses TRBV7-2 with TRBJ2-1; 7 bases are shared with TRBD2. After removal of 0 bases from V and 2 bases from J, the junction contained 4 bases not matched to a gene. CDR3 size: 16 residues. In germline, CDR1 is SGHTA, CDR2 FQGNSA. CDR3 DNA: TGTGCCAGCAGCTTAGCGCCAGCGGGGACCTACAATGAGCAGTTCTTC. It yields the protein CASSLAPAGTYNEQFF.

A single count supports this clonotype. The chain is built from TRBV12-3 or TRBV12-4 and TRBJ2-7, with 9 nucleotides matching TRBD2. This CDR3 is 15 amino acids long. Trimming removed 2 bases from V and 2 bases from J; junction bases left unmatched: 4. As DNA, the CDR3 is TGTGCCAGCAGTTTACCTAGCGGGGCAACCTACGAGCAGTACTTC. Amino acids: CASSLPSGATYEQYF.

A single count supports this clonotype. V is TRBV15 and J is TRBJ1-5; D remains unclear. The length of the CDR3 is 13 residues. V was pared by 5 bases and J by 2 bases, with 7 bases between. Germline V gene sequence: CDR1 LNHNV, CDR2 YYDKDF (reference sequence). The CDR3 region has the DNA TGTGCCACCAGCTACTTCGGCAATCAGCCCCAGCATTTT. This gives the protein CATSYFGNQPQHF.

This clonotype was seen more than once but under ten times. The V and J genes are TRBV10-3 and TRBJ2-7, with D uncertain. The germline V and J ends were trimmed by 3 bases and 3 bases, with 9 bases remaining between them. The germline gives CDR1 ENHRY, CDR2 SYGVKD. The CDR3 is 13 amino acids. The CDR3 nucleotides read TGTGCCATCAGTGAAGGTAGTCTCTACGAGCAGTACGTC. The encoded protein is CAISEGSLYEQYV.

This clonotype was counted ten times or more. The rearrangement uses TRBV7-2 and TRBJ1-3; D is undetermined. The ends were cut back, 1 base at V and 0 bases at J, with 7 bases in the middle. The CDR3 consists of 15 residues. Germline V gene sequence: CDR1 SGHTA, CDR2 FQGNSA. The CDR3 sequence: CASSLGAGSGNTIYF. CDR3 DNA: TGTGCCAGCAGCTTAGGGGCGGGCTCTGGAAACACCATATATTTT.

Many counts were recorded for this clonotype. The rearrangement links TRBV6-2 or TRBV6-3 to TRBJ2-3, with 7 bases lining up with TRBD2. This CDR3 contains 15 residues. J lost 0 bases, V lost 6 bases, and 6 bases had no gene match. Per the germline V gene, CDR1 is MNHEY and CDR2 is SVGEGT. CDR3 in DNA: TGTGCCAGCAGGAGAAGCGGGGCAAGCACAGATACGCAGTATTTT. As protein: CASRRSGASTDTQYF.

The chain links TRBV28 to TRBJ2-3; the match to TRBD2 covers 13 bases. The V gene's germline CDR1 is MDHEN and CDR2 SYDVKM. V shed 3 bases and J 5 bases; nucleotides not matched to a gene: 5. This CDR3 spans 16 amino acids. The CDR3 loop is CASSFWTSGSGDTQYF. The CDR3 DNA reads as TGTGCCAGCAGTTTTTGGACTAGCGGGAGCGGAGATACGCAGTATTTT.

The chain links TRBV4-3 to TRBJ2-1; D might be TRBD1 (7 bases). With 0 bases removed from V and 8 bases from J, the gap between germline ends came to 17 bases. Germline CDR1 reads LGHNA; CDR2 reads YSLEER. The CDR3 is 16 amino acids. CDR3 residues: CASSQDRWRGRDEQFF. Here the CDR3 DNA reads TGCGCCAGCAGCCAAGATCGCTGGAGGGGGCGCGATGAGCAGTTCTTC.

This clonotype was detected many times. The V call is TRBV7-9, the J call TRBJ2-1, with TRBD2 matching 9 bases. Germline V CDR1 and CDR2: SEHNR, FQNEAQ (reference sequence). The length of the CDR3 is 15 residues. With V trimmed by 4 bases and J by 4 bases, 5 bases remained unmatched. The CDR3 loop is CASSSTSGTYNEQFF. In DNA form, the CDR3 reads TGTGCCAGCAGCTCGACTAGCGGAACTTACAATGAGCAGTTCTTC.

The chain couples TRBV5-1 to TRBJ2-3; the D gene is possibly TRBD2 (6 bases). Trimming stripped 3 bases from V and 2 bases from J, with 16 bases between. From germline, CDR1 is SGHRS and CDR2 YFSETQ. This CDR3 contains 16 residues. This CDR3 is CASSSGAGSYTDTQYF. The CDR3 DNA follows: TGCGCCAGCAGCTCCGGGGCGGGATCATACACAGATACGCAGTATTTT.

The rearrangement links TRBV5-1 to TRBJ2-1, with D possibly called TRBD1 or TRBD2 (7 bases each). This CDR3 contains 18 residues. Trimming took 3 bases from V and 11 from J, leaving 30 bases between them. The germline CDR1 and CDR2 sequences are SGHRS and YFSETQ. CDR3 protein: CASSWVRAGGDSMNQQFF. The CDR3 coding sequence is TGCGCCAGCAGCTGGGTACGAGCAGGGGGGGATAGTATGAATCAGCAGTTCTTC.

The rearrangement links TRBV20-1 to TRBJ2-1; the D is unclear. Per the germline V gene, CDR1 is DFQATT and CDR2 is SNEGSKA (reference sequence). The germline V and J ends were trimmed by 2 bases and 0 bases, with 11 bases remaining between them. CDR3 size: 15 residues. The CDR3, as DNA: TGCAGTGCTAGACCCCAGAAGAGCTCCTACAATGAGCAGTTCTTC. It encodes CSARPQKSSYNEQFF.

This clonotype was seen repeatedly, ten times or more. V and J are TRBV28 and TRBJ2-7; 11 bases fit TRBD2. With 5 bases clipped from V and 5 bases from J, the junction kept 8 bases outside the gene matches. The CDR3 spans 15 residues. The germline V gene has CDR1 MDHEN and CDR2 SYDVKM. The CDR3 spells CASSVLAGGPDEQYF. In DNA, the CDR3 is TGTGCCAGCAGTGTCTTAGCGGGAGGGCCTGACGAGCAGTACTTC.